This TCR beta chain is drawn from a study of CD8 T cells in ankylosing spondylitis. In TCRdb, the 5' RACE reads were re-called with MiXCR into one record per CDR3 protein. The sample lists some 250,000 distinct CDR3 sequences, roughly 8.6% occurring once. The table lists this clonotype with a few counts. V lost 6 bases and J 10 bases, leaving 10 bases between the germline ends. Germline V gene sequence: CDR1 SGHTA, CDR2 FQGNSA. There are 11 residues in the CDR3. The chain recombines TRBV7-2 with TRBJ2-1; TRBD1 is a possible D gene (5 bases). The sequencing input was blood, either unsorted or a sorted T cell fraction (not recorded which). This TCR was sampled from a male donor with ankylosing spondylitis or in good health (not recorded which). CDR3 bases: TGTGCCAGCAGTTTCAGGGTAGAGCAGTTCTTC. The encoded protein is CASSFRVEQFF.